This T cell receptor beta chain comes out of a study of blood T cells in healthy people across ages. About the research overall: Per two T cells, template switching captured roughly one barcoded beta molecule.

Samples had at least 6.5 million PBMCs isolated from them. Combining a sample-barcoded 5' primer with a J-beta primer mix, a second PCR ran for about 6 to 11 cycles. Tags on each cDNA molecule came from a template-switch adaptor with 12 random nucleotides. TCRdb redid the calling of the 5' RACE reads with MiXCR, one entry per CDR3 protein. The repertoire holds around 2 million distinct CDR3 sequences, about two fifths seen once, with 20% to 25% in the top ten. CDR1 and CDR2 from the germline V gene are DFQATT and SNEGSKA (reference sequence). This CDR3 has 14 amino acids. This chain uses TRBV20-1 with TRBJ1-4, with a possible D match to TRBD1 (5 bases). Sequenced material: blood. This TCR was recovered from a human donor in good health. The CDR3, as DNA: TGCAGCGCACCCGAGGATGGAGGGGATGAAAAACTGTTTTTT. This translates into CSAPEDGGDEKLFF.